Listed below are T cell receptor beta chains from one sample, sequenced in a study of CD8 T cells in Susac syndrome. One entry per CDR3 protein, called by TCRdb with MiXCR from the immunoSEQ multiplex PCR reads. The table records more than 150,000 distinct CDR3 sequences, more than 85% of them present only once. Material: CD8+ T cells from PBMCs. These receptors all come from a human donor with Susac syndrome. Each CDR3 is given with its conserved first and last residue. A D gene is named only where the DNA matches it firmly. The size of a clone is reported for some rows only, either as once, few or many, or as a class for expanded clones.

CDR3 DNA: TGTGCCAGCAGCTGGACTAGCGGGAGGGGGCGAGAGACCCAGTACTTC; CDR3 protein: CASSWTSGRGRETQYF; D gene: TRBD2; clone size: NA; J gene: TRBJ2-5; V gene: TRBV7-2
CDR3 DNA: TGCAGCGTTGATACTCAGGGTGGGGAGACCCAGTACTTC; CDR3 protein: CSVDTQGGETQYF; D gene: NA; clone size: NA; J gene: TRBJ2-5; V gene: TRBV29-1
CDR3 DNA: TGCGCCAGCGCCATCCACGGGGAGACCCAGTACTTC; CDR3 protein: CASAIHGETQYF; D gene: NA; clone size: NA; J gene: TRBJ2-5; V gene: TRBV5-1
CDR3 DNA: TGTGCCAGCAGTGAAGGGATGGCTAGCGGGTACAATGAGCAGTTCTTC; CDR3 protein: CASSEGMASGYNEQFF; D gene: TRBD2; clone size: NA; J gene: TRBJ2-1; V gene: TRBV2
CDR3 DNA: TGTGCCAGCAGCTTAAGCGGGGGAGGCTATGGCTACACCTTC; CDR3 protein: CASSLSGGGYGYTF; D gene: NA; clone size: NA; J gene: TRBJ1-2; V gene: TRBV7-9
CDR3 DNA: TGTGCCAGCAGCCGTGGACTAGCGGGAGGCACCGGGGAGCTGTTTTTT; CDR3 protein: CASSRGLAGGTGELFF; D gene: TRBD2; clone size: NA; J gene: TRBJ2-2; V gene: TRBV7-9
CDR3 DNA: TGTGCCAGCAGTGTGGGACAGGGGAACACCGGGGAGCTGTTTTTT; CDR3 protein: CASSVGQGNTGELFF; D gene: TRBD1; clone size: NA; J gene: TRBJ2-2; V gene: TRBV9
CDR3 DNA: TGTGCCAGCTTGTACAGGGATACCTACGAGCAGTACTTC; CDR3 protein: CASLYRDTYEQYF; D gene: NA; clone size: NA; J gene: TRBJ2-7; V gene: TRBV6-1
CDR3 DNA: TGCAGCGTTGAGTCTGACGGGAGGGGGGACACCGGGGAGCTGTTTTTT; CDR3 protein: CSVESDGRGDTGELFF; D gene: TRBD2; clone size: NA; J gene: TRBJ2-2; V gene: TRBV29-1
CDR3 DNA: TGTGCCAGCAGTTCCCACAGGGAGGGAAACATTCAGTACTTC; CDR3 protein: CASSSHREGNIQYF; D gene: NA; clone size: NA; J gene: TRBJ2-4; V gene: TRBV28
CDR3 DNA: TGTGCCAGCAGCCCAGTAGGAAACACCATATATTTT; CDR3 protein: CASSPVGNTIYF; D gene: NA; clone size: NA; J gene: TRBJ1-3; V gene: TRBV12-3/TRBV12-4
CDR3 DNA: TGTGCCACCTCGGGGGCTAGCGGGCCGACTGCCAATGAGCAGTTCTTC; CDR3 protein: CATSGASGPTANEQFF; D gene: TRBD2; clone size: NA; J gene: TRBJ2-1; V gene: TRBV4-2
CDR3 DNA: TGTGCCAGCAGCAAGATCCCATATGGCTACACCTTC; CDR3 protein: CASSKIPYGYTF; D gene: NA; clone size: once; J gene: TRBJ1-2; V gene: TRBV21-1
CDR3 DNA: TGTGCCAGCAGCCTCACTTCGCGACGTGGGACTGAAGCTTTCTTT; CDR3 protein: CASSLTSRRGTEAFF; D gene: NA; clone size: NA; J gene: TRBJ1-1; V gene: TRBV6-6
CDR3 DNA: TGTGCCAGCAGCCAAGATAGCCTAGCGGTCTACGAGCAGTACTTC; CDR3 protein: CASSQDSLAVYEQYF; D gene: TRBD2; clone size: NA; J gene: TRBJ2-7; V gene: TRBV4-2
CDR3 DNA: TGTGCCAGCAGCCACCCGCCCCAGCATTTT; CDR3 protein: CASSHPPQHF; D gene: NA; clone size: NA; J gene: TRBJ1-5; V gene: TRBV3-1
CDR3 DNA: TGTGCCAGCAGTTTGGTAGGTGACAGCTCTCCCCAGCATTTT; CDR3 protein: CASSLVGDSSPQHF; D gene: NA; clone size: NA; J gene: TRBJ1-5; V gene: TRBV12-3/TRBV12-4
CDR3 DNA: TGTGCCAGCAGTGAATGGTCTAAAGAGACCCAGTACTTC; CDR3 protein: CASSEWSKETQYF; D gene: NA; clone size: NA; J gene: TRBJ2-5; V gene: TRBV25-1
CDR3 DNA: TGTGCCAGTAGTTTGGCAGCCACCGGGGAGCTGTTTTTT; CDR3 protein: CASSLAATGELFF; D gene: NA; clone size: few; J gene: TRBJ2-2; V gene: TRBV19
CDR3 DNA: TGCGCCAGCAGCCCCTCACTACTAACTAATGAAAAACTGTTTTTT; CDR3 protein: CASSPSLLTNEKLFF; D gene: NA; clone size: NA; J gene: TRBJ1-4; V gene: TRBV5-1
CDR3 DNA: TGTGCCAGCAGCTCTACGACAGGGGCGGAGGAGCAGTACTTC; CDR3 protein: CASSSTTGAEEQYF; D gene: TRBD1; clone size: NA; J gene: TRBJ2-7; V gene: TRBV7-9
CDR3 DNA: TGTGCCAGCAGTTACTCGTGGGGCCCAGAGACCCAGTACTTC; CDR3 protein: CASSYSWGPETQYF; D gene: NA; clone size: NA; J gene: TRBJ2-5; V gene: TRBV6-2/TRBV6-3
CDR3 DNA: TGTGCCAGCAGCTTACGAGCCGCAATGAACACTGAAGCTTTCTTT; CDR3 protein: CASSLRAAMNTEAFF; D gene: NA; clone size: NA; J gene: TRBJ1-1; V gene: TRBV7-8
CDR3 DNA: TGTGCCAGCAGCCGCCTTGAGGACTATGGCTACACCTTC; CDR3 protein: CASSRLEDYGYTF; D gene: NA; clone size: once; J gene: TRBJ1-2; V gene: TRBV14
CDR3 DNA: TGTGCCACCAGTGATGACCGGTTCTACGAGCAGTACTTC; CDR3 protein: CATSDDRFYEQYF; D gene: NA; clone size: NA; J gene: TRBJ2-7; V gene: TRBV24-1
CDR3 DNA: TGCAGTGCTAGTTGGGCTAGCGGGAGGGCCGGGGAAGAGACCCAGTACTTC; CDR3 protein: CSASWASGRAGEETQYF; D gene: TRBD2; clone size: NA; J gene: TRBJ2-5; V gene: TRBV20-1
CDR3 DNA: TGCAGTGCTAGCACTACAGGGGCAAATGAGCAGTTCTTC; CDR3 protein: CSASTTGANEQFF; D gene: TRBD1; clone size: NA; J gene: TRBJ2-1; V gene: TRBV20-1
CDR3 DNA: TGTGCCAGCAGTGAACTCGCGTTGACAAACACCATATATTTT; CDR3 protein: CASSELALTNTIYF; D gene: NA; clone size: NA; J gene: TRBJ1-3; V gene: TRBV6-1
CDR3 DNA: TGTGCCAGCAGTGGGATTCCTGGGGGCGGGGAGCTGTTTTTT; CDR3 protein: CASSGIPGGGELFF; D gene: NA; clone size: NA; J gene: TRBJ2-2; V gene: TRBV27
CDR3 DNA: TGTGCCAGCAGTTCCCTGGTCGCCTACGAGCAGTACTTC; CDR3 protein: CASSSLVAYEQYF; D gene: NA; clone size: NA; J gene: TRBJ2-7; V gene: TRBV12-3/TRBV12-4